What follows are 29 T cell receptor beta chains derived from one specimen sequenced in a study of a mutant IDH1 vaccine in newly diagnosed glioma. The time point is: week 11, during vaccination. All doses held 300 ug of mutant IDH1 20-mer peptide, with topical imiquimod. Generated by immunoSEQ multiplex PCR, the TCRdb table keeps only in-frame clones and is missing some. The sample carries about 52,000 clones, roughly 90% recorded once. Their antigens remain unidentified. The sample was PBMCs, taken from a glioma patient whose treatment included an IDH1 peptide vaccine. The receptors were sampled from a man over 45 with glioma.

The V call is TRBV5-1, the J call TRBJ2-6, with D hard to call. In germline, CDR1 is SGHRS, CDR2 YFSETQ. V was clipped by 1 base and J by 4 bases, with 9 bases between them. CDR3 length equals 15 residues. DNA of the CDR3: TGCGCCAGCAGCTTGTTTGGGGAAGGGGCCAACGTCCTGACTTTC. It is translated as CASSLFGEGANVLTF.

J is TRBJ1-6 and V is TRBV9; D possibly corresponds to TRBD1 (5 bases). The V gene lost 3 bases and the J gene lost 4 bases, with 8 bases spanning the gap. This CDR3 region has 14 residues. The germline V gene encodes CDR1 SGDLS and CDR2 YYNGEE. Here the CDR3 reads CASSAQEYNSPLHF. The CDR3 DNA reads as TGTGCCAGCAGCGCACAGGAATATAATTCACCCCTCCACTTT.

In its sample, this clone was seen once. This chain uses TRBV15 with TRBJ2-5, with 12 bases lining up with TRBD2. CDR1 LNHNV and CDR2 YYDKDF come from the germline V gene (reference sequence). J was trimmed by 2 bases and V by 3 bases; bases with no gene match: 1. The CDR3 loop spans 15 amino acids. The CDR3 bases are TGTGCCACCAGCAGGACTAGCGGGAGACAAGAGACCCAGTACTTC. Amino acids: CATSRTSGRQETQYF.

The V gene is TRBV27, the J gene TRBJ2-1, with TRBD2 matching 15 bases. Germline-derived CDR1 and CDR2 are MNHEY and SMNVEV (reference sequence). The V segment lost 2 bases and the J segment 6 bases; nucleotides outside the gene matches: 5. This CDR3 has 17 amino acids. The DNA for the CDR3 is TGTGCCAGCAGTTTAAGGACTAGCGGGGGGGCCGGCAATGAGCAGTTCTTC. This encodes CASSLRTSGGAGNEQFF.

J is TRBJ2-1 and V is TRBV4-1, with 10 bases that match TRBD1. The ends lost 4 bases at V and 8 bases at J; junction bases unmatched: 5. Germline lookup yields CDR1 MGHRA and CDR2 YSYEKL. The CDR3 has 14 residues. In nucleotides, the CDR3 is TGCGCCAGCAGCCGTTCCGGGACAGGGGATGAGCAGTTCTTC. Amino acid sequence: CASSRSGTGDEQFF.

This clone was found once. This sequence joins TRBV4-2 and TRBJ2-5; D is ambiguous. Trimming took off 1 base at V and 1 base at J, with 10 bases between the two ends. There are 15 residues in the CDR3. The germline CDR1 and CDR2 sequences are LGHNA and YNFKEQ. CDR3 residues: CASSQGSWIQETQYF. For the CDR3, the DNA is TGTGCCAGCAGCCAAGGTAGTTGGATCCAAGAGACCCAGTACTTC.

This chain uses TRBV11-3 with TRBJ2-6, with no clear D. V dropped 3 bases and J dropped 4 bases, with 7 bases sitting between them. CDR3 length equals 14 residues. From germline, CDR1 is SGHNT and CDR2 YENEEA. CDR3 coding DNA: TGTGCCAGCAGCTTTAGCCCCGGGGCCAACGTCCTGACTTTC. Translation gives CASSFSPGANVLTF.

The rearrangement uses TRBV4-3 and TRBJ2-7; 7 nucleotides align to TRBD2. Germline CDR1 reads LGHNA; CDR2 reads YSLEER. V shed 0 bases and J 3 bases; nucleotides not matched to a gene: 5. This CDR3 has 15 amino acids. This CDR3 reads CASSQDRAGNYEQYF. The CDR3 DNA reads as TGCGCCAGCAGCCAAGATCGAGCGGGGAACTACGAGCAGTACTTC.

The sample holds a few counts of this clone. The V and J genes are TRBV4-2 and TRBJ2-5, with 7 bases that match TRBD1. Trimming at V came to 3 bases and at J to 1 base, leaving 5 bases not matched to a gene. Germline V gives CDR1 LGHNA, CDR2 YNFKEQ. The CDR3 runs 15 residues. Written as DNA, the CDR3 is TGTGCCAGCAGCCAGATGACAGGGCTCCAAGAGACCCAGTACTTC. This encodes CASSQMTGLQETQYF.

This chain joins TRBV5-4 and TRBJ2-7; 10 bases are shared with TRBD2. The germline gives CDR1 SGHNT, CDR2 YYREEE (reference sequence). The CDR3 length is 16 residues. V shed 4 bases, J shed 3 bases, and the junction held 10 bases outside the gene matches. CDR3 residues: CASSRMTSGRYYEQYF. For the CDR3, the DNA is TGTGCCAGCAGCCGGATGACTAGCGGGCGATACTACGAGCAGTACTTC.

The chain joins TRBV2 to TRBJ2-1, with TRBD2 identical over 10 bases. J lost 9 bases, V lost 6 bases, and 2 bases had no gene match. The CDR3 is 12 amino acids. Germline V gene data show CDR1 as SNHLY and CDR2 as FYNNEI. The DNA of the CDR3 is TGTGCCAGCAGGCTAGCGGGAGTTGAGCAGTTCTTC. It yields the protein CASRLAGVEQFF. The full variable domain, with the rest looked up from reference TRBV2 and TRBJ2-1, is EPEVTQTPSHQVTQMGQEVILRCVPISNHLYFYWYRQILGQKVEFLVSFYNNEISEKSEIFDDQFSVERPDGSNFTLKIRSTKLEDSAMYFCASRLAGVEQFFGPGTRLTVL.

The CDR3 sequence is CASSLDPLARAVNTEAFF. The DNA of the CDR3 is TGTGCCAGCAGCTTAGACCCTCTCGCCAGGGCGGTGAACACTGAAGCTTTCTTT. The chain uses TRBV7-6 and TRBJ1-1; a possible D gene is TRBD1 (5 bases). The CDR3 has 18 amino acids. CDR1 is SGHVS and CDR2 is FNYEAQ in the germline V gene. V was shortened by 1 base and J by 0 bases, with 18 bases between the two germline ends.

The chain has TRBV6-5 and TRBJ2-7; weak D call: TRBD2 (5 bases). V lost 0 bases and J lost 3, with 9 bases in between. The CDR3 runs 14 residues. The germline V gene encodes CDR1 MNHEY and CDR2 SVGAGI. CDR3 in DNA: TGTGCCAGCAGTTACTCTGCGGGTTTCTACGAGCAGTACTTC. Translation gives CASSYSAGFYEQYF.

V and J are TRBV19 and TRBJ2-7; a possible D gene is TRBD1 (5 bases). The CDR3 is 14 amino acids. Germline CDR1 and CDR2: LNHDA and SQIVND (reference sequence). The V end was cut by 1 base, the J end by 4 bases, with 11 bases between. DNA for the CDR3: TGTGCCAGTAGTATAGCTAGGGGCGGATACGAGCAGTACTTC. Translating gives CASSIARGGYEQYF.

This chain joins TRBV6-1 and TRBJ1-1, with D perhaps TRBD1 (6 bases). This CDR3 region has 14 residues. Germline assignment: CDR1 MNHNS and CDR2 SASEGT. The V gene lost 6 bases and the J gene lost 2 bases, with 13 bases spanning the gap. For the CDR3, the DNA is TGTGCCAGCAGGGATAACAGGGCTAACACTGAAGCTTTCTTT. Translated: CASRDNRANTEAFF.

The genes are TRBV30 and TRBJ2-5; D is perhaps TRBD2 (6 bases). The CDR3 totals 13 residues. Trimming pared 0 bases from V and 7 bases from J, leaving 12 bases between. Germline V lookup: CDR1 GTSNPN, CDR2 SVGIG (reference sequence). DNA for the CDR3: TGTGCCTGGAGTGTGGGGGGTGTAGGGACCCAGTACTTC. Its translation: CAWSVGGVGTQYF.

The chain uses TRBV9 and TRBJ2-2; the D gene is possibly TRBD1 (6 bases). The V and J ends lost 4 bases and 4 bases respectively, with 11 bases between them. The CDR3 totals 14 residues. Germline V CDR1 and CDR2: SGDLS, YYNGEE. CDR3 loop: CASSFKGVTGELFF. The CDR3 DNA reads as TGTGCCAGCAGCTTTAAGGGGGTCACCGGGGAGCTGTTTTTT.

This chain connects TRBV6-6 to TRBJ1-6, with D tentatively TRBD1 (5 bases). There are 15 residues in the CDR3. From germline, CDR1 is MNHNY and CDR2 SVGAGI (reference sequence). Between the trimmed V and J ends, which lost 5 bases and 6 bases, there was a span of 14 bases. The CDR3 bases are TGTGCCAGCAGTCCCACCACAGGATCTAATTCACCCCTCCACTTT. Translated, it gives CASSPTTGSNSPLHF.

The chain combines TRBV11-1 with TRBJ2-4, with D perhaps TRBD2 (5 bases). With 5 bases removed from V and 0 bases from J, the gap between germline ends came to 14 bases. CDR1 is SGHAT, CDR2 FQDESV, per germline (reference sequence). The CDR3 has 16 amino acids. The CDR3 bases are TGTGCCAGCAGCCCCCGGGGAGCGGCAGCCAAAAACATTCAGTACTTC. Its translation: CASSPRGAAAKNIQYF.

The chain employs TRBV7-8 and TRBJ2-7, with a weak D call TRBD2 (5 bases). Germline V CDR1 and CDR2: SGHVS, FQNEAQ. This CDR3 region has 13 residues. V was clipped by 5 bases and J by 3 bases, with 11 bases between them. In DNA form, the CDR3 reads TGTGCCAGCAGCCTTGGTGACTACTACGAGCAGTACTTC. Translated: CASSLGDYYEQYF.

The CDR3 region is CASREGTNEKLFF. The CDR3 nucleotides read TGCGCCAGTCGGGAGGGCACTAATGAAAAACTGTTTTTT. The chain is built from TRBV5-1 and TRBJ1-4; D not certain. This CDR3 contains 13 residues. CDR1 and CDR2 from the germline V gene are SGHRS and YFSETQ. Trimming removed 8 bases at V and 2 bases at J, with 10 bases between.

The gene calls are TRBV4-2 and TRBJ1-5; possible D gene TRBD1, 6 bases. CDR3 length equals 15 residues. Looked up from germline, CDR1 is LGHNA and CDR2 is YNFKEQ. The V and J ends lost 0 bases and 8 bases respectively, with 14 bases between them. In nucleotides, the CDR3 is TGTGCCAGCAGCCAAGATGACGGGGGGCAGGAGCCCCAGCATTTT. Protein product: CASSQDDGGQEPQHF.

A note on this clone: The same CDR3 is also encoded by other DNA sequences in this sample. This sequence joins TRBV5-6 and TRBJ1-4, with TRBD1 as a possible D gene (6 bases). CDR3 size: 14 residues. Germline V gene data show CDR1 as SGHDT and CDR2 as YYEEEE. V gave up 2 bases and J gave up 8 bases, with 13 bases separating them. DNA for the CDR3: TGTGCCAGCAGCTTTGGTCAGGGGCGCGAAAAACTGTTTTTT. It codes for CASSFGQGREKLFF.

J is TRBJ2-7 and V is TRBV10-1, with TRBD2 matching over 10 bases. J lost 4 bases, V lost 4 bases, and 13 bases had no gene match. Germline V CDR1 and CDR2: WNHNN, SYGVQD (reference sequence). There are 17 residues in the CDR3. CDR3 sequence reads: CASSAGNPSGSDYEQYF. The CDR3 DNA sequence: TGCGCCAGCAGTGCTGGGAACCCTAGCGGGAGCGATTACGAGCAGTACTTC.

The chain employs TRBV5-1 and TRBJ2-7, with TRBD1 matching over 9 bases. The germline V gene encodes CDR1 SGHRS and CDR2 YFSETQ. This CDR3 is 15 amino acids long. V was pared by 4 bases and J by 3 bases, with 8 bases of the junction left unmatched. In nucleotides, the CDR3 is TGCGCCAGCAGCCTGAGGACAGGGGATATCTACGAGCAGTACTTC. This translates into CASSLRTGDIYEQYF.

The V and J genes are TRBV9 and TRBJ2-3; a weak D match, TRBD2 (5 bases). The CDR3 loop spans 17 amino acids. Germline values: CDR1 SGDLS, CDR2 YYNGEE. Trimming pared 0 bases from V and 2 bases from J, leaving 16 bases between. CDR3 sequence (DNA): TGTGCCAGCAGCGTAGATGACGACGGGGAGTACACAGATACGCAGTATTTT. This sequence encodes CASSVDDDGEYTDTQYF.

The chain couples TRBV4-1 to TRBJ2-3; maybe TRBD2 (5 bases). Germline V gives CDR1 MGHRA, CDR2 YSYEKL. Trimming removed 3 bases from V and 5 bases from J, with 12 bases in between. This CDR3 region has 14 residues. The CDR3 bases are TGCGCCAGCAGCCAGATTTTAGAGGGAGATACGCAGTATTTT. The encoded protein is CASSQILEGDTQYF.

The chain links TRBV7-9 to TRBJ1-1; TRBD1 matches at 8 bases. Germline V gene lookup returns CDR1 SEHNR and CDR2 FQNEAQ (reference sequence). V shed 4 bases, J shed 5 bases, and the junction held 6 bases outside the gene matches. There are 14 residues in the CDR3. DNA of the CDR3: TGTGCCAGCAGCTCACAGGGGGGAACGACTGAAGCTTTCTTT. Translation gives CASSSQGGTTEAFF. The full variable domain, with the rest looked up from reference TRBV7-9 and TRBJ1-1, is DTGVSQNPRHKITKRGQNVTFRCDPISEHNRLYWYRQTLGQGPEFLTYFQNEAQLEKSRLLSDRFSAERPKGSFSTLEIQRTEQGDSAMYLCASSSQGGTTEAFFGQGTRLTVV.

Turning to this clone: This CDR3 is also generated by other DNA sequences in the sample. The CDR3 region has the DNA TGTGCCAGCAGCCAAATGGGGGATGGGACAGGGACTTTTCACGGGGAGCTGTTTTTT. It is translated as CASSQMGDGTGTFHGELFF. V is TRBV11-3 and J is TRBJ2-2, with TRBD1 matching over 9 bases. Trimming at V came to 5 bases and at J to 7 bases, leaving 20 bases not matched to a gene. There are 19 residues in the CDR3. The germline V gene has CDR1 SGHNT and CDR2 YENEEA.